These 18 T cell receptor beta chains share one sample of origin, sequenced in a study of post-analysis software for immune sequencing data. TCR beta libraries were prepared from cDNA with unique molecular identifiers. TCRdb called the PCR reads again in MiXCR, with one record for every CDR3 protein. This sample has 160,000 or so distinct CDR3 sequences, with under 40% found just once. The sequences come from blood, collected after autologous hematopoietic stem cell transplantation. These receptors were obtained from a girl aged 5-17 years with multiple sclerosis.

In nucleotides, the CDR3 is TGCGCCAGCAGCTGGGACGTCTTCTACGAGCAGTACTTC. Its protein is CASSWDVFYEQYF. The genes are TRBV5-1 and TRBJ2-7; perhaps D is TRBD1 or TRBD2 (5 bases each). V gave up 3 bases and J gave up 3 bases, with 10 bases separating them. There are 13 residues in the CDR3. The germline V gene has CDR1 SGHRS and CDR2 YFSETQ.

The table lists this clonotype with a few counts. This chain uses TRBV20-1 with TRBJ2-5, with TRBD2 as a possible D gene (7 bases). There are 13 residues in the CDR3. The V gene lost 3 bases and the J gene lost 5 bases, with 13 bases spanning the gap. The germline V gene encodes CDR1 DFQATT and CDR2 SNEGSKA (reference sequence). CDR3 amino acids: CSASSGGQETQYF. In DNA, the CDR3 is TGCAGTGCTAGTTCCGGGGGGCAGGAGACCCAGTACTTC.

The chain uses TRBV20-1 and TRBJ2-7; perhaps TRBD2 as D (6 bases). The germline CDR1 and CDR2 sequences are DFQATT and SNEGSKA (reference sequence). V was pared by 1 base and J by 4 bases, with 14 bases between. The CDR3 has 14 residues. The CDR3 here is CSARGLGLAYEQYF. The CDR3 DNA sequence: TGCAGTGCTAGAGGCCTCGGGCTAGCGTACGAGCAGTACTTC.

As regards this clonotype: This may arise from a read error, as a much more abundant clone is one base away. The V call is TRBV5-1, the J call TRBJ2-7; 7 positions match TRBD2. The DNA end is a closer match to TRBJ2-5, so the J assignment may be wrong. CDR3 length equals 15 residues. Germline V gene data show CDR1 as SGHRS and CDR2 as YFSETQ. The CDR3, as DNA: TGCGTCAGCAGCTTCGGGGGAGGGCCAGAAAAGACCCAGTACTTC. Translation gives CVSSFGGGPEKTQYF.

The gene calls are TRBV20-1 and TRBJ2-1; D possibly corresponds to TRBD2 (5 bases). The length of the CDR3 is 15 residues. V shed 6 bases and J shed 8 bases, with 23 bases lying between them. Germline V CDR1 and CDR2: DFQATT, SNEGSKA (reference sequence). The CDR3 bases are TGCAGTGCGACCGGGCCCGCGGGTAAGCGCCATGAGCAGTTCTTC. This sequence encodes CSATGPAGKRHEQFF.

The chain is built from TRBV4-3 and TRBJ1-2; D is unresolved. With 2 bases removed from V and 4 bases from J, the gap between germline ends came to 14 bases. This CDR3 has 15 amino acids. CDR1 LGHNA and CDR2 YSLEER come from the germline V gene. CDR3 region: CASSQQHSEPYGYTF. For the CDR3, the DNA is TGCGCCAGCAGCCAACAACACTCGGAGCCCTATGGCTACACCTTC.

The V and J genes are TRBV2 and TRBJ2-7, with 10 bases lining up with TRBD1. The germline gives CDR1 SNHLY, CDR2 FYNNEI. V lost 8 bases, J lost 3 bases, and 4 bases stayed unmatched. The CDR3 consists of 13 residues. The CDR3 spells CASGGQGSYEQYF. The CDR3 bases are TGTGCCAGCGGGGGACAGGGGAGCTACGAGCAGTACTTC.

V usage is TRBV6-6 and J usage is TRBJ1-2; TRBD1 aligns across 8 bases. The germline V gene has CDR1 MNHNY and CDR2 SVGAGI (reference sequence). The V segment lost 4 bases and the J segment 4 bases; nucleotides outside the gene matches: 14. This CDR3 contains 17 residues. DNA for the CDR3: TGTGCCAGCAGTTCATTTAGACAGGGGCCCGCGGGCTATGGCTACACCTTC. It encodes CASSSFRQGPAGYGYTF.

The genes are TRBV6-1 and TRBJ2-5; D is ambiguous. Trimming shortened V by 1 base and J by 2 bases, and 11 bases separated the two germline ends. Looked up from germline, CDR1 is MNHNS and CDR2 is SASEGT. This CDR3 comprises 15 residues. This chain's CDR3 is CASSEGWAGQETQYF. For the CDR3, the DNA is TGTGCCAGCAGTGAAGGGTGGGCAGGACAAGAGACCCAGTACTTC.

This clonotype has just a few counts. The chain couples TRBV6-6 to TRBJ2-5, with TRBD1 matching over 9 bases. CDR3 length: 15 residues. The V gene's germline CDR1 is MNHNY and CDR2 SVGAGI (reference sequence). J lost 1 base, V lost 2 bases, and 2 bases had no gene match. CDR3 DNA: TGTGCCAGCAGTTACCCACAGGGGGCCCAAGAGACCCAGTACTTC. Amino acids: CASSYPQGAQETQYF.

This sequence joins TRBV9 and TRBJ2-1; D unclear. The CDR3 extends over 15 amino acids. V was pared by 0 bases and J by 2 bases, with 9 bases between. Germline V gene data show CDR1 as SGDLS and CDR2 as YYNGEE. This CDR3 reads CASSVGTAPYNEQFF. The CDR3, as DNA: TGTGCCAGCAGCGTAGGGACGGCCCCCTACAATGAGCAGTTCTTC.

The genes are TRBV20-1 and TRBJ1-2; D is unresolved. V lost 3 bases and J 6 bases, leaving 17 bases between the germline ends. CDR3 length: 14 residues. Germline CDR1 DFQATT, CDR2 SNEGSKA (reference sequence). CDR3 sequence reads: CSASSGRSRHGYTF. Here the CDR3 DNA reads TGCAGTGCTAGCTCGGGGAGGAGCCGACATGGCTACACCTTC.

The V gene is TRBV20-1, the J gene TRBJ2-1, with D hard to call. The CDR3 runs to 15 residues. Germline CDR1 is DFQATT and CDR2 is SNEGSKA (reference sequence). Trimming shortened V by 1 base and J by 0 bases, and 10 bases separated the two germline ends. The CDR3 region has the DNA TGCAGTGCTAGAGTGAAGCCTAGCTCCTACAATGAGCAGTTCTTC. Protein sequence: CSARVKPSSYNEQFF.

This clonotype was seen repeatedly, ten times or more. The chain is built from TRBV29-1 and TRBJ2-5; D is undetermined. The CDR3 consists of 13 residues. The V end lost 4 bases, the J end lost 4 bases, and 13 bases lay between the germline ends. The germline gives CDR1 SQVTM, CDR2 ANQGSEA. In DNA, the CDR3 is TGCAGCGTTGGATCCTCTAGAGGAGAGACCCAGTACTTC. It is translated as CSVGSSRGETQYF.

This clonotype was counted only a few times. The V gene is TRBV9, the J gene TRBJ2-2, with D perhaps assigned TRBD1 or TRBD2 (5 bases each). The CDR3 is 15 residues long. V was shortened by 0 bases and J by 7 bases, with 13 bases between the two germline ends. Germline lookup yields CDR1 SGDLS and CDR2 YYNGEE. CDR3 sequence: CASSVEGRRIGELFF. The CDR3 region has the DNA TGTGCCAGCAGCGTAGAGGGGAGAAGAATCGGGGAGCTGTTTTTT.

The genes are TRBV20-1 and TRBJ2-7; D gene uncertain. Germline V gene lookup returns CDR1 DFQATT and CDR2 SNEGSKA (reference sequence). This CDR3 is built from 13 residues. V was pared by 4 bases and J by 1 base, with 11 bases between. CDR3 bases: TGCAGTGCTAAACAGCTCTTTTCCTACGAGCAGTACTTC. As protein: CSAKQLFSYEQYF.

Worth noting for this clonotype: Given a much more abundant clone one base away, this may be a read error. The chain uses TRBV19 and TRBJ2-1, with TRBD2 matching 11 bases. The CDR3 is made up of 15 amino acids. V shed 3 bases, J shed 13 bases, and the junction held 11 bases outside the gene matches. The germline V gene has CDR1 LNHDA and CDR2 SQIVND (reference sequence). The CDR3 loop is CASSIASGRRETQFF. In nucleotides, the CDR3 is TGTGCCAGTAGTATTGCTAGCGGGAGGAGAGAGACCCAGTTCTTC. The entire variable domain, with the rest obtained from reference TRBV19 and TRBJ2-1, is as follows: DGGITQSPKYLFRKEGQNVTLSCEQNLNHDAMYWYRQDPGQGLRLIYYSQIVNDFQKGDIAEGYSVSREKKESFPLTVTSAQKNPTAFYLCASSIASGRRETQFFGPGTRLTVL.

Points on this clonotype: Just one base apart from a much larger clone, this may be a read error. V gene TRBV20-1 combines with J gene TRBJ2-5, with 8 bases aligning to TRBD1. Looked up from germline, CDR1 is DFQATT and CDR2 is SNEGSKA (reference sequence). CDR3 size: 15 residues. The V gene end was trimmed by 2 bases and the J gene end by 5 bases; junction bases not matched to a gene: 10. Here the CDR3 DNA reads TGCAGTGCTAGACTCCTGACAGGGGCGAGGGAGACCCAGTACTTC. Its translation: CSARLLTGARETQYF.